The 21 T cell receptor beta chains below all came from one sample that was sequenced in a study of blood T cell repertoires in COVID-19. Using immunoSEQ multiplex PCR, the repertoire was profiled, and TCRdb retains in-frame clones only, with some absent. The sample lists approximately 140,000 clones, roughly 79% occurring once. The sample comprised peripheral blood. Receptors were obtained from a human donor with acute or convalescent COVID-19. The donor label of this sample is uncertain.

V and J are TRBV29-1 and TRBJ2-7; 7 bases map to TRBD1. CDR3 length: 14 amino acids. Germline CDR1 and CDR2: SQVTM and ANQGSEA. V dropped 3 bases and J dropped 1; count of bases not matched to a gene: 6. This chain's CDR3 is CSVERDRGSYEQYF. For the CDR3, the DNA is TGCAGCGTTGAGAGGGACAGAGGGTCCTACGAGCAGTACTTC.

The rearrangement links TRBV19 to TRBJ1-5, with D hard to call. Per germline, CDR1 LNHDA and CDR2 SQIVND (reference sequence). This CDR3 region has 14 residues. V dropped 7 bases and J dropped 4 bases, with 14 bases sitting between them. CDR3 DNA sequence: TGTGCCAGTAAAGAGGGCCTTAAGAATCAGCCCCAGCATTTT. Its protein is CASKEGLKNQPQHF.

The chain combines TRBV18 with TRBJ2-3; 7 positions agree with TRBD2. Germline V gives CDR1 KGHSH, CDR2 LQKENI. The CDR3 runs 15 residues. Trimming cost V 4 bases and J 5 bases; bases outside gene matches: 9. The CDR3 here is CASSRNAGEGDTQYF. CDR3 nucleotides: TGTGCCAGCTCACGGAACGCGGGGGAAGGAGATACGCAGTATTTT.

The J gene is TRBJ1-6, the V gene TRBV4-1, with D perhaps matching TRBD1 (6 bases). The CDR3 runs 15 residues. V was cut by 6 bases and J by 8 bases, with 17 bases left in between. Per the germline V gene, CDR1 is MGHRA and CDR2 is YSYEKL. CDR3 protein: CASSPGAEGDSPLHF. CDR3 nucleotides: TGCGCCAGCAGTCCAGGGGCAGAAGGTGATTCACCCCTCCACTTT.

The rearrangement uses TRBV19 and TRBJ1-5; 9 bases match TRBD1. The CDR3 has 15 residues. The germline gives CDR1 LNHDA, CDR2 SQIVND (reference sequence). After removal of 3 bases from V and 6 bases from J, the junction contained 6 bases not matched to a gene. CDR3 in amino acids: CASSIWDRAAQPQHF. The CDR3 DNA follows: TGTGCCAGTAGTATCTGGGACAGGGCGGCTCAGCCCCAGCATTTT.

The V and J genes are TRBV7-9 and TRBJ1-1; tentative D call: TRBD1 (6 bases). Trimming took 3 bases from V and 5 from J, leaving 13 bases between them. This CDR3 is built from 14 residues. CDR1 and CDR2 from the germline V gene are SEHNR and FQNEAQ (reference sequence). The CDR3 spells CASSLQGLGTEAFF. CDR3 in DNA: TGTGCCAGCAGCTTGCAGGGGCTCGGGACTGAAGCTTTCTTT.

The chain recombines TRBV9 with TRBJ2-2, with 8 bases aligning to TRBD2. Germline assignment: CDR1 SGDLS and CDR2 YYNGEE. After removal of 4 bases from V and 6 bases from J, the junction contained 11 bases not matched to a gene. The CDR3 sequence is 16 residues long. The CDR3 is CASSPPGRGAAGELFF. CDR3 coding DNA: TGTGCCAGCAGCCCCCCGGGGCGGGGGGCGGCCGGGGAGCTGTTTTTT.

The J gene is TRBJ1-5, the V gene TRBV6-5, with TRBD1 identical over 8 bases. The CDR3 has 15 amino acids. V shed 5 bases, J shed 0 bases, and the junction held 3 bases outside the gene matches. From germline, CDR1 is MNHEY and CDR2 SVGAGI. In DNA, the CDR3 is TGTGCCAGCAGTACAGGGGGATATAGCAATCAGCCCCAGCATTTT. This codes for CASSTGGYSNQPQHF.

This clone was detected only once. The chain recombines TRBV3-1 (or the pseudogene TRBV3-2) with TRBJ1-5; D not resolved. The germline V gene has CDR1 LGHDT and CDR2 YNNKEL (reference sequence). Trimming pared 2 bases from V and 5 bases from J, leaving 7 bases between. The CDR3 extends over 13 amino acids. CDR3 region: CASSQSGYQPQHF. CDR3 nucleotides: TGTGCCAGCAGCCAATCAGGTTATCAGCCCCAGCATTTT.

The chain uses TRBV9 and TRBJ1-1, with TRBD1 as a possible D gene (5 bases). The V gene's germline CDR1 is SGDLS and CDR2 YYNGEE. The CDR3 is 15 residues long. Trimming took 4 bases from V and 4 from J, leaving 17 bases between them. For the CDR3, the DNA is TGTGCCAGCAGCTCGGACGGTCGAAGGGGCACTGAAGCTTTCTTT. It is translated as CASSSDGRRGTEAFF.

The chain links TRBV18 to TRBJ2-5; D is unresolved. Trimming stripped 3 bases from V and 5 bases from J, with 7 bases between. CDR1 is KGHSH, CDR2 LQKENI, per germline. The CDR3 runs 12 residues. The CDR3 loop is CASSPFGETQYF. CDR3 nucleotide sequence: TGTGCCAGCTCACCTTTCGGGGAGACCCAGTACTTC.

The chain joins TRBV7-9 to TRBJ1-2; 7 nucleotides agree with TRBD1. Trimming cost V 7 bases and J 1 base; bases outside gene matches: 3. The CDR3 is 13 residues long. CDR1 is SEHNR and CDR2 is FQNEAQ in the germline V gene (reference sequence). CDR3 sequence (DNA): TGTGCCAGCAAACAGGGGAGTAACTATGGCTACACCTTC. Its translation is CASKQGSNYGYTF.

This clone has a single count. V is TRBV7-6 and J is TRBJ2-3; 8 nucleotides agree with TRBD1. This CDR3 comprises 15 residues. The germline CDR1 and CDR2 sequences are SGHVS and FNYEAQ. V trimming: 5 bases; J trimming: 1 base; junction bases outside the gene matches: 5. The CDR3 bases are TGTGCCAGCAGCCTCGGACAGGGAGGCACAGATACGCAGTATTTT. Amino acid sequence: CASSLGQGGTDTQYF. Drawing the rest from reference TRBV7-6 and TRBJ2-3, the complete variable domain is GAGVSQSPRYKVTKRGQDVALRCDPISGHVSLYWYRQALGQGPEFLTYFNYEAQQDKSGLPNDRFSAERPEGSISTLTIQRTEQRDSAMYRCASSLGQGGTDTQYFGPGTRLTVL.

The rearrangement links TRBV6-5 to TRBJ2-1; D is perhaps TRBD2 (5 bases). Trimming took off 3 bases at V and 9 bases at J, with 15 bases between the two ends. The CDR3 runs 14 residues. Germline-derived CDR1 and CDR2 are MNHEY and SVGAGI. For the CDR3, the DNA is TGTGCCAGCAGTTATCCTGGGAGATCAAGTGAGCAGTTCTTC. Translating gives CASSYPGRSSEQFF.

With respect to this clone: Other DNA sequences in this specimen translate into the identical CDR3. This rearrangement joins TRBV19 to TRBJ1-5; tentatively, D is TRBD1 (6 bases). The CDR3 totals 15 residues. V lost 3 bases to trimming and J lost 2 bases, with 11 bases between them. Germline V lookup: CDR1 LNHDA, CDR2 SQIVND (reference sequence). The CDR3 sequence: CASSILGGGNQPQHF. The CDR3 region has the DNA TGTGCCAGTAGTATTCTAGGGGGGGGCAATCAGCCCCAGCATTTT.

J is TRBJ1-5 and V is TRBV6-6, with D possibly being TRBD1 (5 bases). The germline V gene has CDR1 MNHNY and CDR2 SVGAGI (reference sequence). CDR3 length: 15 residues. The V gene lost 0 bases and the J gene lost 7 bases, with 13 bases spanning the gap. The chain's CDR3 is CASSYSVGGRQPQHF. As DNA, the CDR3 is TGTGCCAGCAGTTACTCGGTCGGGGGACGCCAGCCCCAGCATTTT.

This clone was seen once. The chain combines TRBV25-1 with TRBJ1-3, with D unresolved. Trimming removed 5 bases at V and 4 bases at J, with 9 bases between. Germline V gives CDR1 MGHDK, CDR2 SYGVNS. The CDR3 has 13 amino acids. In nucleotides, the CDR3 is TGTGCCAGCAGTCGGTCCAAGGGAAACACCATATATTTT. This gives the protein CASSRSKGNTIYF.

The chain carries TRBV11-2 and TRBJ2-2; TRBD1 agrees at 7 bases. This CDR3 has 16 amino acids. With V trimmed by 3 bases and J by 4 bases, 8 bases remained unmatched. The germline CDR1 and CDR2 sequences are SGHAT and FQNNGV. The CDR3 spells CASSFRQGGSTGELFF. The CDR3 nucleotides are TGTGCCAGCAGCTTCCGACAGGGTGGGAGCACCGGGGAGCTGTTTTTT.

This clone occurred a few times. The chain is built from TRBV2 and TRBJ2-2; TRBD1 matches 10 bases. V gave up 4 bases and J gave up 4 bases; unmatched junction bases: 12. CDR1 SNHLY and CDR2 FYNNEI come from the germline V gene. There are 18 residues in the CDR3. The DNA of the CDR3 is TGTGCCAGCAGTGTTCCGGGACAGGGGTTTCGGGGCACCGGGGAGCTGTTTTTT. The encoded protein is CASSVPGQGFRGTGELFF.

The chain employs TRBV24-1 and TRBJ1-1; 7 nucleotides align to TRBD1. CDR1 and CDR2 (germline): KGHDR, SFDVKD. Trimming took 5 bases from V and 7 from J; bases not matched to a gene: 6. The CDR3 totals 13 residues. The CDR3 is CATSAGTEFEAFF. The CDR3 DNA reads as TGTGCCACCAGTGCCGGGACAGAATTTGAAGCTTTCTTT.

The V and J genes are TRBV19 and TRBJ1-5; D is unclear. Between the trimmed V and J ends, which lost 0 bases and 5 bases, there was a span of 5 bases. The CDR3 runs 13 residues. Germline CDR1 is LNHDA and CDR2 is SQIVND (reference sequence). The CDR3 is CASSIDQDQPQHF. CDR3 nucleotide sequence: TGTGCCAGTAGTATAGATCAGGATCAGCCCCAGCATTTT.